One and the same sample provided the 17 T cell receptor beta chains below, sequenced in a study of CD8 T cells in Susac syndrome. The authors reverse transcribed roughly 0.5 to 1 ug RNA with random hexamers. TCRdb itself ran the immunoSEQ multiplex PCR reads through MiXCR, one entry per CDR3 protein. The sample gives 150,000 or so distinct CDR3 sequences, around 95% of which show up once; around 0.21% is in the top ten. The sample taken for sequencing was CD8+ T cells from PBMCs. These receptors were collected from a human donor with multiple sclerosis.

The chain combines TRBV30 with TRBJ2-7, with D possibly matching TRBD2 (5 bases). The germline CDR1 and CDR2 sequences are GTSNPN and SVGIG (reference sequence). V lost 5 bases to trimming and J lost 2 bases, with 10 bases between them. The CDR3 totals 12 residues. CDR3 DNA sequence: TGTGCCTGGGGACTGAAGGCCTACGAGCAGTACTTC. Encoded protein: CAWGLKAYEQYF.

DNA for the CDR3: TGCAGCGTTGGAGGAGCGAGCGCTGAAGCTTTCTTT. Protein: CSVGGASAEAFF. V gene TRBV29-1 combines with J gene TRBJ1-1; D gene uncertain. The germline CDR1 and CDR2 sequences are SQVTM and ANQGSEA. V lost 4 bases, J lost 6 bases, and 12 bases lay in between. The CDR3 sequence is 12 residues long.

This rearrangement joins TRBV27 to TRBJ2-7, with 7 bases identical to TRBD1. The germline gives CDR1 MNHEY, CDR2 SMNVEV (reference sequence). The length of the CDR3 is 14 residues. J lost 3 bases, V lost 4 bases, and 6 bases had no gene match. The CDR3 bases are TGTGCCAGCAGTTCCAGGGGGATAGGCTACGAGCAGTACTTC. This sequence encodes CASSSRGIGYEQYF.

The V gene is TRBV7-8, the J gene TRBJ2-1; D is possibly TRBD2 (6 bases). CDR3 length: 16 residues. Germline V gene sequence: CDR1 SGHVS, CDR2 FQNEAQ. With 0 bases removed from V and 0 bases from J, the gap between germline ends came to 9 bases. CDR3 region: CASSLASSDSYNEQFF. In DNA, the CDR3 is TGTGCCAGCAGCTTAGCTTCTAGCGACTCCTACAATGAGCAGTTCTTC.

CDR3 bases: TGCAGTGCTAGAGATTTGAGACTAGCGACCTACGAGCAGTACTTC. Encoded protein: CSARDLRLATYEQYF. The gene calls are TRBV20-1 and TRBJ2-7, with 8 nucleotides matching TRBD2. CDR3 length: 15 residues. Germline CDR1 is DFQATT and CDR2 is SNEGSKA (reference sequence). The V segment lost 0 bases and the J segment 2 bases; nucleotides outside the gene matches: 6.

CDR3 in DNA: TGTGCCAGCAGCCGAACCGACTATGAAGCTTTCTTT. Translation: CASSRTDYEAFF. The genes are TRBV28 and TRBJ1-1, with D uncertain. The CDR3 covers 12 residues. The V end lost 6 bases, the J end lost 7 bases, and 12 bases lay between the germline ends. Germline loops: CDR1 MDHEN, CDR2 SYDVKM.

The J gene is TRBJ2-7, the V gene TRBV27; 7 bases agree with TRBD1. Germline V gene data show CDR1 as MNHEY and CDR2 as SMNVEV (reference sequence). This CDR3 is built from 11 residues. V lost 10 bases and J lost 6; bases outside the gene matches: 6. CDR3 protein: CAIHRGSEQYF. The CDR3, as DNA: TGTGCCATTCACAGGGGAAGCGAGCAGTACTTC.

The chain recombines TRBV4-1 with TRBJ2-5; D might be TRBD1 or TRBD2, each matching 5 bases. V was trimmed by 0 bases and J by 4 bases, leaving 12 bases between them. Germline V lookup: CDR1 MGHRA, CDR2 YSYEKL. The CDR3 sequence is 15 residues long. CDR3 sequence (DNA): TGCGCCAGCAGCCAAGATCGAGGGGACCGAGAGACCCAGTACTTC. Protein product: CASSQDRGDRETQYF.

J is TRBJ1-6 and V is TRBV15; D possibly corresponds to TRBD1 (6 bases). CDR1 is LNHNV, CDR2 YYDKDF, per germline (reference sequence). Trimming cost V 1 base and J 8 bases, with 12 bases left between them. This CDR3 has 15 amino acids. The CDR3 sequence: CATSRAREGDSPLHF. In DNA, the CDR3 is TGTGCCACCAGCAGAGCACGGGAGGGGGATTCACCCCTCCACTTT.

V usage is TRBV29-1 and J usage is TRBJ1-3, with 9 bases lining up with TRBD1. Trimming took 4 bases from V and 0 from J; bases not matched to a gene: 1. This CDR3 has 14 amino acids. Germline V gene lookup returns CDR1 SQVTM and CDR2 ANQGSEA. CDR3 in amino acids: CSVGQGDSGNTIYF. The CDR3 DNA follows: TGCAGCGTTGGACAGGGGGACTCTGGAAACACCATATATTTT.

This clonotype was seen a few times. This chain connects TRBV12-3 or TRBV12-4 to TRBJ2-5; D is undetermined. This CDR3 spans 13 amino acids. The ends were cut back, 3 bases at V and 4 bases at J, with 9 bases in the middle. Written as DNA, the CDR3 is TGTGCCAGCAGTTTGGGTGGACCAGAGACCCAGTACTTC. Protein: CASSLGGPETQYF.

J is TRBJ2-1 and V is TRBV2; no reliable D call. Germline V gene sequence: CDR1 SNHLY, CDR2 FYNNEI. V was clipped by 6 bases and J by 10 bases, with 19 bases between them. This CDR3 is 14 amino acids long. CDR3 protein: CASSPRPDMLEQFF. CDR3 coding DNA: TGTGCCAGCAGCCCCAGGCCAGACATGCTCGAGCAGTTCTTC.

The CDR3 here is CSVELGLKTGNTIYF. CDR3 nucleotides: TGCAGCGTTGAACTAGGACTCAAGACTGGAAACACCATATATTTT. The rearrangement joins TRBV29-1 to TRBJ1-3; D call uncertain. There are 15 residues in the CDR3. V lost 2 bases to trimming and J lost 2 bases, with 13 bases between them. Germline V gene data show CDR1 as SQVTM and CDR2 as ANQGSEA.

The chain joins TRBV29-1 to TRBJ1-1, with D unresolved. CDR1 is SQVTM, CDR2 ANQGSEA, per germline. The length of the CDR3 is 12 residues. Trimming left V 7 bases short and J 6 bases short, with 15 bases between. DNA of the CDR3: TGCAGCGCCTTACGACTGGAAGCTGAAGCTTTCTTT. Translated: CSALRLEAEAFF.

The chain combines TRBV15 with TRBJ2-5; D is undetermined. This CDR3 contains 13 residues. V lost 10 bases and J lost 4, with 16 bases in between. From germline, CDR1 is LNHNV and CDR2 YYDKDF (reference sequence). This CDR3 reads CAIRSSPIETQYF. CDR3 DNA sequence: TGTGCCATTAGAAGTAGCCCCATAGAGACCCAGTACTTC. Using reference TRBV15 and TRBJ2-5 for the parts outside the CDR3, the full variable domain is DAMVIQNPRYQVTQFGKPVTLSCSQTLNHNVMYWYQQKSSQAPKLLFHYYDKDFNNEADTPDNFQSRRPNTSFCFLDIRSPGLGDTAMYLCAIRSSPIETQYFGPGTRLLVL.

The chain links TRBV3-1 to TRBJ1-6, with no clear D. The CDR3 length is 16 residues. The V and J ends lost 0 bases and 9 bases respectively, with 15 bases between them. Germline values: CDR1 LGHDT, CDR2 YNNKEL (reference sequence). The CDR3 protein is CASSQESWPSISPLHF. For the CDR3, the DNA is TGTGCCAGCAGCCAAGAGTCGTGGCCGAGCATTTCACCCCTCCACTTT.

V is TRBV3-1 and J is TRBJ2-3, with D possibly TRBD1 on 6 matching bases. Germline-derived CDR1 and CDR2 are LGHDT and YNNKEL (reference sequence). Trimming cost V 7 bases and J 3 bases, with 17 bases left between them. The CDR3 has 15 amino acids. The CDR3 DNA follows: TGTGCCAGCACTACAGGGTTGGGGAAGACAGATACGCAGTATTTT. Its protein product is CASTTGLGKTDTQYF.